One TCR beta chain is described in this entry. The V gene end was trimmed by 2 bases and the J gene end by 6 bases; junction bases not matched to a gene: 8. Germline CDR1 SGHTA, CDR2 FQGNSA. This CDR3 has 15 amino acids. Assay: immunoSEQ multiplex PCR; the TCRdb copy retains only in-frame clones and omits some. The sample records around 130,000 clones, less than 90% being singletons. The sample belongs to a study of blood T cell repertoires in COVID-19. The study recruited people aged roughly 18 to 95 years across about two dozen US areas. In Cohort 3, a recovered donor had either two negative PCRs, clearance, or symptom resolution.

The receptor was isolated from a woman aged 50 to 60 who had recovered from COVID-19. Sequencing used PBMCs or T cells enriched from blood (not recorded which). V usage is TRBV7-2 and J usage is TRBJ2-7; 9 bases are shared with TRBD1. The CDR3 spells CASSLPRQGVGEQYF. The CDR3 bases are TGTGCCAGCAGCTTACCCCGACAGGGGGTTGGCGAGCAGTACTTC. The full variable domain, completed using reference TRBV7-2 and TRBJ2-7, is GAGVSQSPSNKVTEKGKDVELRCDPISGHTALYWYRQSLGQGLEFLIYFQGNSAPDKSGLPSDRFSAERTGGSVSTLTIQRTQQEDSAVYLCASSLPRQGVGEQYFGPGTRLTVT.